This TCR beta chain was profiled in a study of blood T cells in healthy people across ages. Study results and caveats: Across the age range, TCR beta diversity per million T cells fell in a roughly linear way. Naive T cell percentage by flow cytometry tracked strongly with beta diversity.

Sample-barcoded 5' priming and a J-beta primer mix drove a second PCR of about 6 to 12 cycles. Per sample, CDR3-containing paired-end reads numbered at least 2.5 million. TCRdb fed the 5' RACE reads into MiXCR, producing one record per CDR3 protein. Of 780,000 or so distinct CDR3 sequences in the sample, around 50% are singletons; the top ten hold 20% to 30%. With respect to this clonotype: Its cognate antigen is unknown.

The TCR sequence derives from a middle-aged man in good health. Specimen: blood.

Written as DNA, the CDR3 is TGTGCCAGCAGTTTACTCGGAGGGCGCCCCTTTGGGACCCAGTACTTC. Residues: CASSLLGGRPFGTQYF. The genes are TRBV27 and TRBJ2-5; D might be TRBD2 (6 bases). Germline CDR1 is MNHEY and CDR2 is SMNVEV (reference sequence). Trimming removed 2 bases from V and 7 bases from J, with 20 bases in between. The CDR3 contains 16 residues.